The 29 T cell receptor beta chains reported below all come from one sample, sequenced in a study of PD-1 blockade in classical Hodgkin lymphoma. After autologous stem cell transplantation all patients relapsed, and prior brentuximab vedotin exposure differed between cohorts. Using immunoSEQ multiplex PCR, the repertoire was profiled, and TCRdb retains in-frame clones only, with some absent. The data show 38,000 or so clones, with about nine tenths seen just once and approximately 10% held by the top ten. The sequencing used peripheral blood mononuclear cells (PBMCs), collected at baseline. Receptors originate from a human donor with classical Hodgkin lymphoma.

The V gene is TRBV7-9, the J gene TRBJ1-2; D is perhaps TRBD1 (6 bases). This CDR3 is 19 amino acids long. Trimming shortened V by 5 bases and J by 2 bases, and 27 bases separated the two germline ends. Per germline, CDR1 SEHNR and CDR2 FQNEAQ (reference sequence). The CDR3 nucleotides are TGTGCCAGCAGCCCCCCTTACGGGACACCCAAGAGGGCCAACTATGGCTACACCTTC. The encoded protein is CASSPPYGTPKRANYGYTF.

V and J are TRBV9 and TRBJ2-1, with D possibly called TRBD1 or TRBD2 (6 bases each). This CDR3 is built from 16 residues. The germline V gene encodes CDR1 SGDLS and CDR2 YYNGEE. V was pared by 0 bases and J by 9 bases, with 19 bases between. CDR3 protein: CASSVEPGAPGIEQFF. The CDR3 bases are TGTGCCAGCAGCGTAGAACCGGGGGCCCCCGGGATTGAGCAGTTCTTC.

V usage is TRBV19 and J usage is TRBJ2-4; possible D gene TRBD1, 5 bases. CDR3 size: 13 residues. CDR1 is LNHDA, CDR2 SQIVND, per germline (reference sequence). The ends were cut back, 6 bases at V and 6 bases at J, with 12 bases in the middle. In nucleotides, the CDR3 is TGTGCCAGTAGGACAGATGAAACAAACATTCAGTACTTC. Protein product: CASRTDETNIQYF.

V and J are TRBV11-2 and TRBJ2-7; TRBD1 aligns across 9 bases. From germline, CDR1 is SGHAT and CDR2 FQNNGV. The CDR3 is 15 residues long. V shed 1 base, J shed 3 bases, and the junction held 4 bases outside the gene matches. CDR3 amino acids: CASSLARTGVYEQYF. The CDR3 DNA reads TGTGCCAGCAGCTTAGCCAGGACAGGGGTCTACGAGCAGTACTTC.

This sequence joins TRBV28 and TRBJ2-5; the D gene is possibly TRBD2 (6 bases). CDR3 length equals 12 residues. CDR1 is MDHEN, CDR2 SYDVKM, per germline. V was cut by 4 bases and J by 3 bases, with 6 bases left in between. The CDR3 here is CASSWREETQYF. CDR3 DNA sequence: TGTGCCAGCAGTTGGAGGGAAGAGACCCAGTACTTC.

V usage is TRBV6-6 and J usage is TRBJ2-7, with a possible D match to TRBD1 (6 bases). V was cut by 8 bases and J by 5 bases, with 16 bases left in between. Germline CDR1 reads MNHNY; CDR2 reads SVGAGI (reference sequence). The CDR3 is 13 residues long. The CDR3 is CASRGAGVNEQYF. For the CDR3, the DNA is TGTGCCAGCCGAGGGGCAGGGGTCAACGAGCAGTACTTC.

This chain uses TRBV29-1 with TRBJ2-7, with D perhaps given as TRBD1 or TRBD2 (5 bases each). V was clipped by 6 bases and J by 6 bases, with 18 bases between them. Germline CDR1 SQVTM, CDR2 ANQGSEA. The CDR3 consists of 13 residues. Here the CDR3 reads CSVWGRGLVEQYF. The CDR3 region has the DNA TGCAGCGTCTGGGGACGGGGTTTGGTCGAGCAGTACTTC.

The V and J genes are TRBV7-2 and TRBJ2-3; perhaps TRBD2 as D (5 bases). This CDR3 has 16 amino acids. Between the trimmed V and J ends, which lost 4 bases and 4 bases, there was a span of 18 bases. Per the germline V gene, CDR1 is SGHTA and CDR2 is FQGNSA. The CDR3, as DNA: TGTGCCAGCAGCTACGGGGTGGCTACCCGGTCAGATACGCAGTATTTT. Its translation is CASSYGVATRSDTQYF. The whole variable domain, remainder taken from reference TRBV7-2 and TRBJ2-3, is GAGVSQSPSNKVTEKGKDVELRCDPISGHTALYWYRQSLGQGLEFLIYFQGNSAPDKSGLPSDRFSAERTGGSVSTLTIQRTQQEDSAVYLCASSYGVATRSDTQYFGPGTRLTVL.

The chain employs TRBV6-4 and TRBJ1-5; D unclear. The CDR3 sequence is 13 residues long. V lost 4 bases to trimming and J lost 5 bases, with 9 bases between them. Germline loops: CDR1 MRHNA, CDR2 SNTAGT. CDR3 amino acids: CASSVGIDQPQHF. DNA for the CDR3: TGTGCCAGCAGTGTAGGTATTGATCAGCCCCAGCATTTT.

This CDR3 reads CASSYSGTAGANVLTF. CDR3 bases: TGTGCCAGCAGTTACAGTGGGACAGCTGGGGCCAACGTCCTGACTTTC. The V and J genes are TRBV6-6 and TRBJ2-6; TRBD1 aligns across 7 bases. J was trimmed by 2 bases and V by 2 bases; bases with no gene match: 3. This CDR3 comprises 16 residues. Germline V gene lookup returns CDR1 MNHNY and CDR2 SVGAGI (reference sequence).

The CDR3 reads CSARGYLPQYF. As DNA, the CDR3 is TGCAGTGCTAGAGGATACTTGCCCCAGTACTTC. The chain has TRBV20-1 and TRBJ2-5; D gene uncertain. CDR3 length: 11 amino acids. CDR1 is DFQATT, CDR2 SNEGSKA, per germline (reference sequence). Trimming stripped 1 base from V and 9 bases from J, with 9 bases between.

This chain joins TRBV7-6 and TRBJ1-4; the match to TRBD1 covers 7 bases. The germline gives CDR1 SGHVS, CDR2 FNYEAQ. With V trimmed by 5 bases and J by 0 bases, 3 bases remained unmatched. The CDR3 contains 15 residues. As DNA, the CDR3 is TGTGCCAGCAGCGTCGGGACAGCAACTAATGAAAAACTGTTTTTT. Protein sequence: CASSVGTATNEKLFF.

This clone was detected once. The rearrangement links TRBV19 to TRBJ1-2, with TRBD1 matching 10 bases. CDR1 and CDR2 from the germline V gene are LNHDA and SQIVND (reference sequence). V shed 4 bases and J 4 bases; nucleotides not matched to a gene: 6. CDR3 length: 15 residues. CDR3 residues: CASSRPGQGTYGYTF. Written as DNA, the CDR3 is TGTGCCAGTAGTAGACCGGGACAGGGGACCTATGGCTACACCTTC. Full variable domain (missing parts from reference TRBV19 and TRBJ1-2): DGGITQSPKYLFRKEGQNVTLSCEQNLNHDAMYWYRQDPGQGLRLIYYSQIVNDFQKGDIAEGYSVSREKKESFPLTVTSAQKNPTAFYLCASSRPGQGTYGYTFGSGTRLTVV.

This chain links TRBV6-1 with TRBJ1-1; D is unclear. Per germline, CDR1 MNHNS and CDR2 SASEGT. The V end was cut by 4 bases, the J end by 10 bases, with 13 bases between. The CDR3 sequence is 12 residues long. CDR3 in amino acids: CASSAGVVTAFF. CDR3 DNA sequence: TGTGCCAGCAGTGCTGGGGTAGTTACAGCTTTCTTT.

The chain joins TRBV9 to TRBJ2-5; the D gene is possibly TRBD1 (6 bases). Germline CDR1 is SGDLS and CDR2 is YYNGEE. The CDR3 runs to 14 residues. V shed 2 bases and J shed 3 bases, with 11 bases lying between them. CDR3 nucleotides: TGTGCCAGCAGCGTTCAAGGGGGTGAAGAGACCCAGTACTTC. It specifies CASSVQGGEETQYF.

The rearrangement links TRBV7-9 to TRBJ1-1; D call uncertain. Germline V gene lookup returns CDR1 SEHNR and CDR2 FQNEAQ (reference sequence). CDR3 length: 16 amino acids. Trimming cost V 0 bases and J 2 bases, with 13 bases left between them. The CDR3 reads CASSLAPDGLNTEAFF. DNA of the CDR3: TGTGCCAGCAGCTTAGCGCCGGACGGGCTAAACACTGAAGCTTTCTTT.

This clone came up once. J is TRBJ1-2 and V is TRBV10-3; TRBD1 agrees at 8 bases. The CDR3 is 13 amino acids. Germline CDR1 and CDR2: ENHRY and SYGVKD. Trimming cost V 7 bases and J 2 bases; bases outside gene matches: 3. CDR3: CAITRTGNYGYTF. The CDR3 DNA follows: TGTGCCATCACCAGGACAGGGAACTATGGCTACACCTTC.

The gene calls are TRBV5-6 and TRBJ1-2; D not certain. CDR1 is SGHDT and CDR2 is YYEEEE in the germline V gene. The CDR3 loop spans 16 amino acids. The ends were cut back, 0 bases at V and 3 bases at J, with 15 bases in the middle. Here the CDR3 DNA reads TGTGCCAGCAGCTTGGCCGGGGAGGACTACTACTATGGCTACACCTTC. This sequence encodes CASSLAGEDYYYGYTF. Together with reference TRBV5-6 and TRBJ1-2, the CDR3 gives the full variable domain: DAGVTQSPTHLIKTRGQQVTLRCSPKSGHDTVSWYQQALGQGPQFIFQYYEEEERQRGNFPDRFSGHQFPNYSSELNVNALLLGDSALYLCASSLAGEDYYYGYTFGSGTRLTVV.

The chain couples TRBV9 to TRBJ2-1; possible D gene TRBD2, 5 bases. The CDR3 loop spans 13 amino acids. Germline V gives CDR1 SGDLS, CDR2 YYNGEE. Trimming cost V 1 base and J 5 bases, with 7 bases left between them. This CDR3 reads CASSVRRDNEQFF. CDR3 nucleotide sequence: TGTGCCAGCAGCGTAAGGCGGGACAATGAGCAGTTCTTC. The full variable domain, completed using reference TRBV9 and TRBJ2-1, is DSGVTQTPKHLITATGQRVTLRCSPRSGDLSVYWYQQSLDQGLQFLIQYYNGEERAKGNILERFSAQQFPDLHSELNLSSLELGDSALYFCASSVRRDNEQFFGPGTRLTVL.

This chain links TRBV27 with TRBJ2-5, with D hard to call. The V end lost 0 bases, the J end lost 7 bases, and 9 bases lay between the germline ends. This CDR3 is 13 amino acids long. Germline V CDR1 and CDR2: MNHEY, SMNVEV (reference sequence). The CDR3, as DNA: TGTGCCAGCAGTTTATCGAGGCTGGGGACCCAGTACTTC. Translation: CASSLSRLGTQYF.

This chain connects TRBV21-1 to TRBJ1-4. TRBV21-1 is a documented pseudogene. This CDR3 spans 16 amino acids. CDR3: CASSTPGDRAGEKMFF. The CDR3 region has the DNA TGTGCCAGCAGCACTCCGGGGGACCGGGCGGGGGAAAAAATGTTTTTT.

The chain couples TRBV6-5 to TRBJ2-7; no clear D gene. The CDR3 sequence is 13 residues long. Trimming shortened V by 2 bases and J by 0 bases, and 5 bases separated the two germline ends. Germline CDR1 and CDR2: MNHEY and SVGAGI. The chain's CDR3 is CASSYPDSYEQYF. DNA for the CDR3: TGTGCCAGCAGTTACCCGGACTCCTACGAGCAGTACTTC.

The genes are TRBV11-2 and TRBJ2-7, with a tentative D call TRBD1 (5 bases). The CDR3 has 15 amino acids. Trimming left V 1 base short and J 4 bases short, with 14 bases between. Per germline, CDR1 SGHAT and CDR2 FQNNGV. The CDR3 reads CASSLVPIGAYEQYF. As DNA, the CDR3 is TGTGCCAGCAGCTTAGTACCCATAGGGGCATACGAGCAGTACTTC.

The genes are TRBV27 and TRBJ2-3; 7 positions agree with TRBD1. This CDR3 is 16 amino acids long. J was trimmed by 7 bases and V by 2 bases; bases with no gene match: 12. Germline lookup yields CDR1 MNHEY and CDR2 SMNVEV (reference sequence). The chain's CDR3 is CASSLLPQGGLYTQYF. The CDR3 DNA reads as TGTGCCAGCAGTTTACTGCCACAAGGGGGCTTATATACGCAGTATTTT.

The chain couples TRBV18 to TRBJ2-7; D unresolved. CDR3 length: 13 amino acids. V lost 4 bases and J lost 6, with 13 bases in between. In germline, CDR1 is KGHSH, CDR2 LQKENI. The CDR3: CASSLPVLGEQYF. DNA of the CDR3: TGTGCCAGCTCACTCCCGGTTCTTGGCGAGCAGTACTTC.

The chain joins TRBV7-6 to TRBJ2-7; D perhaps matches TRBD1 (7 bases). Germline CDR1 reads SGHVS; CDR2 reads FNYEAQ. Trimming cost V 2 bases and J 3 bases, with 20 bases left between them. The CDR3 has 17 residues. The CDR3 here is CASSLPRGELANYEQYF. DNA of the CDR3: TGTGCCAGCAGCTTACCCAGGGGGGAGCTAGCGAACTACGAGCAGTACTTC. Full variable domain (remainder filled in from reference TRBV7-6 and TRBJ2-7): GAGVSQSPRYKVTKRGQDVALRCDPISGHVSLYWYRQALGQGPEFLTYFNYEAQQDKSGLPNDRFSAERPEGSISTLTIQRTEQRDSAMYRCASSLPRGELANYEQYFGPGTRLTVT.

V gene TRBV11-3 combines with J gene TRBJ2-5; TRBD1 aligns across 10 bases. The CDR3 spans 15 residues. CDR1 and CDR2 (germline): SGHNT, YENEEA. With 3 bases clipped from V and 4 bases from J, the junction kept 5 bases outside the gene matches. CDR3 in amino acids: CASSFGQGGGETQYF. Written as DNA, the CDR3 is TGTGCCAGCAGCTTCGGACAGGGGGGAGGAGAGACCCAGTACTTC.

The chain is built from TRBV27 and TRBJ2-1; D is possibly TRBD1 (6 bases). Germline V gene sequence: CDR1 MNHEY, CDR2 SMNVEV (reference sequence). Trimming left V 5 bases short and J 3 bases short, with 11 bases between. CDR3 size: 14 residues. Here the CDR3 reads CASSIWTDYNEQFF. The CDR3 region has the DNA TGTGCCAGCAGTATCTGGACAGACTACAATGAGCAGTTCTTC.

The chain has TRBV19 and TRBJ1-1, with D tentatively TRBD1 (6 bases). Germline-derived CDR1 and CDR2 are LNHDA and SQIVND (reference sequence). Trimming removed 6 bases at V and 5 bases at J, with 10 bases between. The CDR3 contains 12 residues. CDR3 loop: CASSDRYTEAFF. The CDR3 nucleotides read TGTGCCAGTAGCGACAGGTATACTGAAGCTTTCTTT.